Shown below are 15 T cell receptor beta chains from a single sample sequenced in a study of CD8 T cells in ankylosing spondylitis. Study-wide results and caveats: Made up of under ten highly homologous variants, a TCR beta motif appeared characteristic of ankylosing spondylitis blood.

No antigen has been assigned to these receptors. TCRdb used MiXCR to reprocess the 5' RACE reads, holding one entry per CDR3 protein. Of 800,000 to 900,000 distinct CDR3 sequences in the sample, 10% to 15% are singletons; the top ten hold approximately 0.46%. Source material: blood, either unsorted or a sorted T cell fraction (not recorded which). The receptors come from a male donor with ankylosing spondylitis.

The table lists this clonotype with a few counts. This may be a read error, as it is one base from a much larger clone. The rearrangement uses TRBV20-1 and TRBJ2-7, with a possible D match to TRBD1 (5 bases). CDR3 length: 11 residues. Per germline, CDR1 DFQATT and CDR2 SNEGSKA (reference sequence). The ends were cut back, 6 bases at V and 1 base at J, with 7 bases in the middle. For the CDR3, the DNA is TGCAGTGCCGACAGATCCTACGAGCAGTACTTC. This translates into CSADRSYEQYF.

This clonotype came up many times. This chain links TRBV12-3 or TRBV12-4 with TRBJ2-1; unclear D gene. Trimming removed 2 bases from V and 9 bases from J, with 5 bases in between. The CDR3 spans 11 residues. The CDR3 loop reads CASSLLGEQFF. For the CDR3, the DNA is TGTGCCAGCAGTTTATTGGGTGAGCAGTTCTTC.

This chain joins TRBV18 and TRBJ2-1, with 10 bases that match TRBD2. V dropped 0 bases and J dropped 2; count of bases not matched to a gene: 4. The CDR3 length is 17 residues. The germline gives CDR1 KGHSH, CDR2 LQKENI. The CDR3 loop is CASSPPGLAATYNEQFF. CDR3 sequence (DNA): TGTGCCAGCTCACCACCCGGACTAGCGGCGACCTACAATGAGCAGTTCTTC.

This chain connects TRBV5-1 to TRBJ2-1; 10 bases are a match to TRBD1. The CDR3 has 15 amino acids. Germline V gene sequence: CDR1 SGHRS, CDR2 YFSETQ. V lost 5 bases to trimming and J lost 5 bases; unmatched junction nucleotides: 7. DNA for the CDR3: TGCGCCAGCAGGCTAGACAGGGGGCGGAACAATGAGCAGTTCTTC. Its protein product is CASRLDRGRNNEQFF.

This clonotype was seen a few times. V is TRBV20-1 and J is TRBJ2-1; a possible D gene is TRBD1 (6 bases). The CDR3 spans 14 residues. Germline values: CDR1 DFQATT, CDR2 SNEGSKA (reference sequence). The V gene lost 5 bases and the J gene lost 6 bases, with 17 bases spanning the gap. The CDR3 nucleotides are TGCAGTGCTCGGACAGCCCTAAGCGCCAATGAGCAGTTCTTC. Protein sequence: CSARTALSANEQFF.

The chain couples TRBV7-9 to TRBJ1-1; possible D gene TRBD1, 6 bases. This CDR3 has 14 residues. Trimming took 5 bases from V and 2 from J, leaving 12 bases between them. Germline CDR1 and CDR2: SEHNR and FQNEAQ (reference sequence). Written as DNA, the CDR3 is TGTGCCAGCAGCCAAGGACAGCCAAACACTGAAGCTTTCTTT. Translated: CASSQGQPNTEAFF.

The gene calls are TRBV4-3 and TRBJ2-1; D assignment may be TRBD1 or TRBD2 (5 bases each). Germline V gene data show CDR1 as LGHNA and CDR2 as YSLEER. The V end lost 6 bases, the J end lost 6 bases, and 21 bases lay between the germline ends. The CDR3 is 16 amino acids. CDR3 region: CASRKRTGTGGNEQFF. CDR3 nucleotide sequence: TGCGCCAGCAGGAAGCGTACCGGGACGGGCGGCAATGAGCAGTTCTTC.

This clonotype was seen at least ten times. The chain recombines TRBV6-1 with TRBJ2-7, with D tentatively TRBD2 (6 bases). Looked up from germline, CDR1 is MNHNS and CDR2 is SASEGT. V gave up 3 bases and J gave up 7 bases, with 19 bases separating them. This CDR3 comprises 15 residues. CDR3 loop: CASSEVAETAGEQYF. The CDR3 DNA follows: TGTGCCAGCAGTGAGGTAGCGGAAACCGCGGGAGAGCAGTACTTC.

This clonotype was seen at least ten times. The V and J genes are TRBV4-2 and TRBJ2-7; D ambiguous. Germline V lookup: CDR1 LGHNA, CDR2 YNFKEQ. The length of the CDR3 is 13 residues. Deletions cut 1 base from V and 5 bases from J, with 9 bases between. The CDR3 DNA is TGTGCCAGCAGCCAAGCCCCTGGGGACGAGCAGTACTTC. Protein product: CASSQAPGDEQYF.

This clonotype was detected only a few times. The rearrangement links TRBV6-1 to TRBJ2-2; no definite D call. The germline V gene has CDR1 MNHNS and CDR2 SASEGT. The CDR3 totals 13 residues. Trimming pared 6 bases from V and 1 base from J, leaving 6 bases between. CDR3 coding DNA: TGTGCCAGCAGCGCGAAGAACACCGGGGAGCTGTTTTTT. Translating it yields CASSAKNTGELFF.

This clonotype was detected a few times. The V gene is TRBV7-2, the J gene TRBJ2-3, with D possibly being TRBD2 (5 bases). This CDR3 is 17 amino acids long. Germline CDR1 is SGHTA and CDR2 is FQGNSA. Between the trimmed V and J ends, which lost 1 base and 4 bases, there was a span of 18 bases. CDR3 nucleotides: TGTGCCAGCAGCTTAGTCCCTATCCATTTCGGGGCAGATACGCAGTATTTT. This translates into CASSLVPIHFGADTQYF.

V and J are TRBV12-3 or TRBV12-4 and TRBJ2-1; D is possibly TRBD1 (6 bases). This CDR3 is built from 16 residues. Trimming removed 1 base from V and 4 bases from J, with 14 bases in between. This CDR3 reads CASSLGAGGAYNEQFF. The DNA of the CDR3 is TGTGCCAGCAGTTTAGGGGCTGGGGGCGCGTACAATGAGCAGTTCTTC.

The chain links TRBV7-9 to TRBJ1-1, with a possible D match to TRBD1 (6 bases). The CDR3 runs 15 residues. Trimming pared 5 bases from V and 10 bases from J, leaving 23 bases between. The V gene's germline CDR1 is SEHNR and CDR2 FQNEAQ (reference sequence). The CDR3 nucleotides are TGTGCCAGCAGCCCAAACCAACAGGGCGTTGTTGGAGCTTTCTTT. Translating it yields CASSPNQQGVVGAFF.

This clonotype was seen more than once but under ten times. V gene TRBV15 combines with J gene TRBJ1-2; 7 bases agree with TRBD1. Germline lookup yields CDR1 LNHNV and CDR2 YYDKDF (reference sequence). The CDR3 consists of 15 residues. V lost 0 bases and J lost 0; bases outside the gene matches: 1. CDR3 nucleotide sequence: TGTGCCACCAGCAGAGACAGGGGGGCTAACTATGGCTACACCTTC. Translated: CATSRDRGANYGYTF.

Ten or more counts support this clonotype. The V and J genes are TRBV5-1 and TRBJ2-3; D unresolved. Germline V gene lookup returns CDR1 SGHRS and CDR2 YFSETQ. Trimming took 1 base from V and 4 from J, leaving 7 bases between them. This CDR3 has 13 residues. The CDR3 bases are TGCGCCAGCAGCTTGTTGGGGTCAGATACGCAGTATTTT. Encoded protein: CASSLLGSDTQYF.